Detailed here is one TCR beta chain. These data originate in a study of T cells in Graves' hyperthyroidism and ophthalmopathy. A patient was excluded if there was uncontrolled infection, other autoimmune disease, pregnancy or lactation. The ends were cut back, 4 bases at V and 4 bases at J, with 10 bases in the middle. The CDR3 covers 13 residues. The germline CDR1 and CDR2 sequences are MNHNS and SASEGT. TCR beta CDR3 sequences were amplified from RNA transcripts. Initially, a first-round RT-PCR of the TCR CDR3 employed the HTBI primer set. TCRdb processed the multiplex PCR reads anew with MiXCR; each CDR3 protein has one entry. The table lists around 660,000 distinct CDR3 sequences, 45% of them singletons.

V gene TRBV6-1 combines with J gene TRBJ1-2, with D tentatively TRBD1 (5 bases). The sample was peripheral blood or thyroid tissue (not recorded which). This receptor was obtained from an adult man with Graves' disease, either hyperthyroidism or ophthalmopathy (not recorded which). CDR3 DNA sequence: TGTGCCAGCAGTGCGGGACGGACCTATGGCTACACCTTC. The encoded protein is CASSAGRTYGYTF.